The 32 T cell receptor beta chains listed next were all sequenced from one sample in a study of control samples from healthy donors and cancer patients. Clones were sequenced by immunoSEQ multiplex PCR, and TCRdb holds only the in-frame ones, with some missing. The data contain some 120,000 clones, over 85% of them singletons. The specimen sequenced was blood. These receptors all come from a man aged 25-45 years in good health.

The chain recombines TRBV7-9 with TRBJ2-1; the D is unclear. Germline V CDR1 and CDR2: SEHNR, FQNEAQ (reference sequence). The CDR3 is 14 residues long. V was shortened by 4 bases and J by 2 bases, with 9 bases between the two germline ends. In DNA form, the CDR3 reads TGTGCCAGCAGCTCGACTGGGGCCTACAATGAGCAGTTCTTC. This gives the protein CASSSTGAYNEQFF.

A word on this clone: A junction boundary mismatches the germline segment, possibly from a read error. The V gene is TRBV7-7, the J gene TRBJ1-1; weak D call: TRBD1 (5 bases). The CDR3 is made up of 16 amino acids. The germline V gene encodes CDR1 SSHAT and CDR2 FNYEAQ (reference sequence). Here the CDR3 DNA reads TGTGCTAGCAGCTTAAGTTTGGGGGTTAGGAACACTGAAGCTTTCTTT. Its protein product is CASSLSLGVRNTEAFF.

This chain links TRBV7-9 with TRBJ1-6; D remains unclear. V lost 5 bases to trimming and J lost 4 bases, with 15 bases between them. The CDR3 has 16 residues. Germline values: CDR1 SEHNR, CDR2 FQNEAQ (reference sequence). Here the CDR3 reads CASSEVGNRYNSPLHF. DNA of the CDR3: TGTGCCAGCAGCGAGGTCGGGAATCGGTATAATTCACCCCTCCACTTT.

The J gene is TRBJ1-4, the V gene TRBV27, with D tentatively TRBD1 (6 bases). The CDR3 contains 15 residues. CDR1 and CDR2 from the germline V gene are MNHEY and SMNVEV (reference sequence). The ends were cut back, 9 bases at V and 6 bases at J, with 20 bases in the middle. Here the CDR3 reads CASRIVGAGYEKLFF. As DNA, the CDR3 is TGTGCCAGTCGGATCGTGGGGGCCGGTTATGAAAAACTGTTTTTT.

Only one count was recorded for this clone. The rearrangement uses TRBV11-3 and TRBJ2-7; 8 bases align to TRBD1. The CDR3 loop spans 13 amino acids. Germline-derived CDR1 and CDR2 are SGHNT and YENEEA. V lost 4 bases to trimming and J lost 3 bases; unmatched junction nucleotides: 2. CDR3 residues: CASSSGQDYEQYF. The CDR3 DNA is TGTGCCAGCAGCTCGGGACAGGACTACGAGCAGTACTTC. The entire variable domain, with the rest obtained from reference TRBV11-3 and TRBJ2-7, is as follows: EAGVVQSPRYKIIEKKQPVAFWCNPISGHNTLYWYLQNLGQGPELLIRYENEEAVDDSQLPKDRFSAERLKGVDSTLKIQPAELGDSAVYLCASSSGQDYEQYFGPGTRLTVT.

The V call is TRBV5-1, the J call TRBJ2-5; TRBD2 agrees at 10 bases. The junction had 7 bases not matched to a gene; V was cut back by 1 base and J by 1 base. The CDR3 contains 17 residues. Germline CDR1 SGHRS, CDR2 YFSETQ. CDR3 nucleotides: TGCGCCAGCAGCTTGCGGCTAGCGGGGGACCTCCAAGAGACCCAGTACTTC. Translation: CASSLRLAGDLQETQYF.

The rearrangement joins TRBV27 to TRBJ2-4; 10 bases are a match to TRBD2. The trim removed 6 bases at V and 7 bases at J, leaving 6 bases unmatched. In germline, CDR1 is MNHEY, CDR2 SMNVEV (reference sequence). The CDR3 spans 14 residues. The CDR3 spells CASSQRGGMNIQYF. The CDR3 DNA sequence: TGTGCCAGCAGCCAGCGGGGGGGTATGAACATTCAGTACTTC.

The genes are TRBV19 and TRBJ2-1; TRBD1 matches at 8 bases. CDR1 LNHDA and CDR2 SQIVND come from the germline V gene (reference sequence). The CDR3 covers 15 residues. V was clipped by 1 base and J by 6 bases; unmatched bases: 5. The CDR3 nucleotides are TGTGCCAGTAGTATAGGCCCGGGGACAGGCAATGAGCAGTTCTTC. This encodes CASSIGPGTGNEQFF.

This rearrangement joins TRBV6-5 to TRBJ1-6; perhaps TRBD1 as D (6 bases). Trimming shortened V by 4 bases and J by 8 bases, and 18 bases separated the two germline ends. Germline V lookup: CDR1 MNHEY, CDR2 SVGAGI. The CDR3 contains 16 residues. The CDR3: CASSWGTGQRDSPLHF. CDR3 sequence (DNA): TGTGCCAGCAGTTGGGGTACGGGACAACGGGATTCACCCCTCCACTTT.

The chain joins TRBV19 to TRBJ1-5; tentative D call: TRBD1 (6 bases). This CDR3 region has 14 residues. Germline CDR1 is LNHDA and CDR2 is SQIVND (reference sequence). Trimming took off 3 bases at V and 5 bases at J, with 11 bases between the two ends. CDR3 DNA: TGTGCCAGTAGTATTCAACAGGGAGATCAGCCCCAGCATTTT. Translation: CASSIQQGDQPQHF.

This clone was counted between two and nine times. The chain combines TRBV6-5 with TRBJ1-1, with 7 positions matching TRBD1. The CDR3 spans 11 residues. Germline loops: CDR1 MNHEY, CDR2 SVGAGI. The V segment lost 5 bases and the J segment 6 bases; nucleotides outside the gene matches: 0. CDR3 nucleotides: TGTGCCAGCAGTCAGGGGGCTGAAGCTTTCTTT. This gives the protein CASSQGAEAFF.

This chain joins TRBV27 and TRBJ1-1; D might be TRBD1 (5 bases). CDR3 length equals 13 residues. Between the trimmed V and J ends, which lost 6 bases and 10 bases, there was a span of 18 bases. Germline V gene lookup returns CDR1 MNHEY and CDR2 SMNVEV (reference sequence). CDR3 DNA: TGTGCCAGCAGCCTGGACGACTCCGGGGGAGCTTTCTTT. Protein product: CASSLDDSGGAFF.

This clone was picked up one time. V and J are TRBV7-6 and TRBJ2-7; D might be TRBD1 (6 bases). The CDR3 consists of 14 residues. The V end was cut by 2 bases, the J end by 6 bases, with 14 bases between. Germline CDR1 reads SGHVS; CDR2 reads FNYEAQ. CDR3 DNA sequence: TGTGCCAGCAGCTTATCTGGGGGCACGGGCGAGCAGTACTTC. Protein sequence: CASSLSGGTGEQYF.

This chain uses TRBV15 with TRBJ2-3, with D perhaps TRBD2 (5 bases). Trimming cost V 0 bases and J 6 bases, with 13 bases left between them. Per the germline V gene, CDR1 is LNHNV and CDR2 is YYDKDF (reference sequence). The CDR3 spans 15 residues. Here the CDR3 DNA reads TGTGCCACCAGCAGAGAGGTCGTGGAGGTGGATACGCAGTATTTT. Protein: CATSREVVEVDTQYF.

This clone was detected once. The chain links TRBV7-2 to TRBJ2-7; no definite D call. Trimming took off 4 bases at V and 2 bases at J, with 9 bases between the two ends. Per the germline V gene, CDR1 is SGHTA and CDR2 is FQGNSA. This CDR3 region has 13 residues. The CDR3 sequence: CASSSQVAYEQYF. DNA of the CDR3: TGTGCCAGCAGCTCCCAGGTTGCCTACGAGCAGTACTTC.

The rearrangement uses TRBV29-1 and TRBJ2-1; maybe TRBD2 (6 bases). This CDR3 comprises 13 residues. CDR1 and CDR2 (germline): SQVTM, ANQGSEA. Trimming removed 0 bases from V and 10 bases from J, with 13 bases in between. The CDR3 coding sequence is TGCAGCGTTGAAGATGTCAGGCGGGGCGAGCAGTTCTTC. Amino acids: CSVEDVRRGEQFF.

This sequence joins TRBV9 and TRBJ1-2; no clear D. This CDR3 is built from 15 residues. V was shortened by 0 bases and J by 5 bases, with 14 bases between the two germline ends. Germline assignment: CDR1 SGDLS and CDR2 YYNGEE. The CDR3 DNA reads as TGTGCCAGCAGCGTAGGAACAGCCGATTTTTATGGCTACACCTTC. Encoded protein: CASSVGTADFYGYTF.

This clone was recorded only once. This chain connects TRBV4-3 to TRBJ1-5, with 11 bases that match TRBD1. V shed 1 base, J shed 5 bases, and the junction held 1 base outside the gene matches. Germline loops: CDR1 LGHNA, CDR2 YSLEER. The CDR3 spans 15 residues. The CDR3 bases are TGCGCCAGCAGCCAAGGGACAGGGGGCGATCAGCCCCAGCATTTT. This translates into CASSQGTGGDQPQHF.

The chain joins TRBV28 to TRBJ1-5; D is unclear. V lost 3 bases to trimming and J lost 3 bases, with 15 bases between them. CDR1 MDHEN and CDR2 SYDVKM come from the germline V gene. CDR3 length: 16 amino acids. Here the CDR3 DNA reads TGTGCCAGCAGTTTTCTTCCGTTGAGGGACAATCAGCCCCAGCATTTT. Protein product: CASSFLPLRDNQPQHF.

V gene TRBV13 combines with J gene TRBJ1-2; possibly TRBD1 for D (5 bases). This CDR3 contains 16 residues. The V end lost 5 bases, the J end lost 8 bases, and 24 bases lay between the germline ends. Germline CDR1 is PRHDT and CDR2 is FYEKMQ (reference sequence). The CDR3 loop reads CASSHPAGGGSLGYTF. The CDR3 DNA sequence: TGTGCCAGCAGCCATCCGGCGGGGGGAGGCTCACTCGGCTACACCTTC. Drawing the rest from reference TRBV13 and TRBJ1-2, the complete variable domain is AAGVIQSPRHLIKEKRETATLKCYPIPRHDTVYWYQQGPGQDPQFLISFYEKMQSDKGSIPDRFSAQQFSDYHSELNMSSLELGDSALYFCASSHPAGGGSLGYTFGSGTRLTVV.

The chain is built from TRBV3-1 (or the pseudogene TRBV3-2) and TRBJ2-7; TRBD1 aligns across 9 bases. CDR1 is LGHDT and CDR2 is YNNKEL in the germline V gene (reference sequence). The CDR3 spans 17 residues. J gave up 7 bases and V 5 bases, and 18 bases lay outside the gene matches. CDR3 protein: CASSEDEVGTGTREQYF. CDR3 coding DNA: TGTGCCAGCAGCGAGGATGAGGTTGGGACAGGGACGAGGGAGCAGTACTTC.

A single count supports this clone. This sequence joins TRBV12-3 or TRBV12-4 and TRBJ1-5; tentatively, D is TRBD1 (5 bases). Trimming cost V 3 bases and J 7 bases, with 10 bases left between them. The CDR3 covers 13 residues. CDR3 in amino acids: CASSFQWGQPQHF. The DNA of the CDR3 is TGTGCCAGCAGTTTTCAATGGGGGCAGCCCCAGCATTTT.

The genes are TRBV4-3 and TRBJ2-3, with TRBD2 matching over 11 bases. The J segment lost 4 bases and the V segment lost 3 bases, leaving 6 bases of the junction unmatched. There are 16 residues in the CDR3. The germline V gene encodes CDR1 LGHNA and CDR2 YSLEER. CDR3 sequence reads: CASSQALAGVADTQYF. In DNA, the CDR3 is TGCGCCAGCAGCCAGGCACTAGCGGGGGTGGCAGATACGCAGTATTTT.

V and J are TRBV19 and TRBJ1-2; 7 bases fit TRBD1. CDR3 length equals 14 residues. The ends lost 7 bases at V and 8 bases at J; junction bases unmatched: 13. Germline V gene lookup returns CDR1 LNHDA and CDR2 SQIVND (reference sequence). CDR3 nucleotides: TGTGCCAGTATCCTGACGACAGGGACGTGGGGCTACACCTTC. It codes for CASILTTGTWGYTF. Filled out from reference TRBV19 and TRBJ1-2, the complete variable domain reads DGGITQSPKYLFRKEGQNVTLSCEQNLNHDAMYWYRQDPGQGLRLIYYSQIVNDFQKGDIAEGYSVSREKKESFPLTVTSAQKNPTAFYLCASILTTGTWGYTFGSGTRLTVV.

V gene TRBV3-1 (or the pseudogene TRBV3-2) combines with J gene TRBJ1-5, with D unresolved. CDR3 length: 15 residues. V lost 0 bases and J lost 3, with 9 bases in between. Germline loops: CDR1 LGHDT, CDR2 YNNKEL (reference sequence). CDR3 loop: CASSQDSTLNQPQHF. The CDR3 DNA sequence: TGTGCCAGCAGCCAAGATTCCACGCTCAATCAGCCCCAGCATTTT.

The V and J genes are TRBV4-1 and TRBJ1-4; D might be TRBD1 (6 bases). The germline gives CDR1 MGHRA, CDR2 YSYEKL. This CDR3 spans 16 amino acids. V was pared by 4 bases and J by 8 bases, with 20 bases between. CDR3 loop: CASSPTPTGQLEKLFF. The CDR3 DNA reads TGCGCCAGCAGCCCCACACCTACCGGACAGTTGGAAAAACTGTTTTTT.

This rearrangement joins TRBV30 to TRBJ1-3; the D gene is possibly TRBD1 (5 bases). V was shortened by 4 bases and J by 4 bases, with 14 bases between the two germline ends. The CDR3 is 14 residues long. Germline values: CDR1 GTSNPN, CDR2 SVGIG (reference sequence). The CDR3 coding sequence is TGTGCCTGGACGAGCGGGGGATGGGGAAACACCATATATTTT. It yields the protein CAWTSGGWGNTIYF.

The chain employs TRBV7-9 and TRBJ2-1; 8 positions agree with TRBD2. Germline CDR1 is SEHNR and CDR2 is FQNEAQ (reference sequence). The CDR3 has 16 residues. The V gene end was trimmed by 6 bases and the J gene end by 9 bases; junction bases not matched to a gene: 16. CDR3 loop: CASRDISGGGLTEQFF. The DNA for the CDR3 is TGTGCCAGCAGGGATATCAGCGGGGGAGGACTCACTGAGCAGTTCTTC.

This clone appeared once. This chain links TRBV19 with TRBJ1-5; the match to TRBD1 covers 9 bases. This CDR3 is 15 amino acids long. J gave up 7 bases and V 4 bases, and 8 bases lay outside the gene matches. Germline assignment: CDR1 LNHDA and CDR2 SQIVND (reference sequence). The CDR3, as DNA: TGTGCCAGTAGTACCGGGACAGGGATTGGGCAGCCCCAGCATTTT. Its translation is CASSTGTGIGQPQHF.

V usage is TRBV27 and J usage is TRBJ2-7, with 7 bases aligning to TRBD1. The CDR3 contains 15 residues. V lost 6 bases and J lost 3; bases outside the gene matches: 11. Germline loops: CDR1 MNHEY, CDR2 SMNVEV (reference sequence). CDR3 DNA sequence: TGTGCCAGCAGCCCGGGGACAGCTTTTTTCTACGAGCAGTACTTC. Encoded protein: CASSPGTAFFYEQYF.

The chain employs TRBV25-1 and TRBJ1-1, with D perhaps matching TRBD1 (5 bases). V was clipped by 2 bases and J by 5 bases, with 12 bases between them. This CDR3 is built from 14 residues. From germline, CDR1 is MGHDK and CDR2 SYGVNS. CDR3 nucleotides: TGTGCCAGCAGTGAAGGCCTGGGGGGGACTGAAGCTTTCTTT. Residues: CASSEGLGGTEAFF.

The genes are TRBV2 and TRBJ1-4; D gene uncertain. This CDR3 spans 11 amino acids. Germline V gene sequence: CDR1 SNHLY, CDR2 FYNNEI. The ends were cut back, 6 bases at V and 8 bases at J, with 7 bases in the middle. CDR3 sequence (DNA): TGTGCCAGCAGGGTTAGCGAAAAACTGTTTTTT. Protein: CASRVSEKLFF.